This T cell receptor (beta chain) was recovered during a study of blood T cell repertoires in COVID-19. Study details: Spain, Italy and the United States supplied samples that represented acute and convalescent COVID-19. Sources were T cells, B-cell-depleted T cells, or PBMCs; the material itself was cDNA or gDNA.

Methods used by the authors: Nucleated cell counts were estimated from reference gene primer amplification. The method was immunoSEQ multiplex PCR; TCRdb's version includes in-frame clones alone and lacks a portion of them. Clone size and the V and J calls come from that table; the DNA yielded D and trimming. The table shows about 300,000 clones, with 65% to 85% occurring only once. During active infection, Seattle patients enrolled and were then monitored through disease. V lost 1 base to trimming and J lost 12 bases; unmatched junction nucleotides: 7. The CDR3 loop spans 15 amino acids. Per germline, CDR1 LNHNV and CDR2 YYDKDF (reference sequence).

V gene TRBV15 combines with J gene TRBJ2-1, with 12 bases lining up with TRBD2. Sequencing was done on a sample of peripheral blood. The receptor was derived from a human donor with COVID-19, enrolled during active disease. The donor label of this sample is uncertain. The CDR3 protein is CATSRGLAGVFGQFF. The DNA of the CDR3 is TGTGCCACCAGCAGAGGACTAGCGGGAGTATTCGGGCAGTTCTTC.